This T cell receptor (beta chain) was captured in a study of OX40 agonist ivuxolimab in advanced cancers. Overall study: The dose-escalation group included hepatocellular carcinoma, melanoma, renal cell carcinoma and head and neck cancer. Notes on the study in general: The study observed clonal expansion of CD4+ and CD8+ blood T cells by week 6 at 0.1 to 3.0 mg/kg.

The protocol was immunoSEQ multiplex PCR, while the TCRdb copy is restricted to in-frame clones and leaves out a portion. The repertoire has under 65,000 clones, about 89% of them found once; the top ten carry about 12%. As to this clone: Antigen specificity is unknown.

Germline V gene data show CDR1 as SGHVS and CDR2 as FQNEAQ. This CDR3 is 16 amino acids long. With V trimmed by 1 base and J by 4 bases, 8 bases remained unmatched. Specimen: CD4+ or CD8+ T cells sorted from blood, collected in a trial of the OX40 agonist ivuxolimab. The TCR comes from an adult with an advanced solid tumor such as melanoma, head and neck, liver or kidney cancer. The chain couples TRBV7-8 to TRBJ2-3, with 7 bases identical to TRBD2. CDR3 nucleotide sequence: TGTGCCAGCAGCTTAGACGGCGGGAGACTCGCAGATACGCAGTATTTT. It codes for CASSLDGGRLADTQYF. The variable domain in full, with the rest retrieved from reference TRBV7-8 and TRBJ2-3, is GAGVSQSPRYKVAKRGQDVALRCDPISGHVSLFWYQQALGQGPEFLTYFQNEAQLDKSGLPSDRFFAERPEGSVSTLKIQRTQQEDSAVYLCASSLDGGRLADTQYFGPGTRLTVL.